This is a list of T cell receptor beta chains from one sample in a study of T-cell reconstitution after alpha-beta-depleted transplantation in children. TCRdb re-analysed the PCR reads in MiXCR, keeping a single row per CDR3 protein. The table shows some 350,000 distinct CDR3 sequences, with about a tenth occurring only once. The source was PBMCs from the stem cell graft donor, collected from the stem cell graft. The receptors originated from a human donor who donated a stem cell graft to a child with acute lymphoblastic leukemia. CDR3s include the opening cysteine and the closing phenylalanine or tryptophan. D genes are given only for firm matches. For some rows the clone size is stated as once, few or many, or as a class when expanded; others skip it.

j_call | v_call | clone_size | d_call | cdr3_nt | cdr3_aa
TRBJ2-7 | TRBV7-9 | many | NA | TGTGCCAGCAGCCCGACAGAGTCCTACGAGCAGTACTTC | CASSPTESYEQYF
TRBJ2-1 | TRBV7-2 | NA | TRBD2 | TGTGCCAGCAGCTTAGCGGGAGGGTCCAACAATGAGCAGTTCTTC | CASSLAGGSNNEQFF
TRBJ1-4 | TRBV11-2 | NA | NA | TGTGCCAGCAGCTACCGGGCAACTAATGAAAAACTGTTTTTT | CASSYRATNEKLFF
TRBJ2-1 | TRBV4-1 | few | TRBD2 | TGCGCCAGCAGCCAAGAGGGGGGGACTAGCGGGAGCCCCTCCTACAATGAGCAGTTCTTC | CASSQEGGTSGSPSYNEQFF
TRBJ2-3 | TRBV4-2 | NA | NA | TGTGCCAGCAGCCCGGGCTGGGATACGCAGTATTTT | CASSPGWDTQYF
TRBJ2-5 | TRBV10-2 | NA | TRBD2 | TGCGCCAGCAGCCCTAGCGGGAGGGGAGAGACCCAGTACTTC | CASSPSGRGETQYF
TRBJ2-5 | TRBV3-1 | few | TRBD1 | TGTGCCAGCAGCCCGTCGACAGGGAAGGAGACCCAGTACTTC | CASSPSTGKETQYF
TRBJ2-2 | TRBV5-1 | many | NA | TGCGCCAGCAGCGTATCCGGACCGACGAGATCCGGGGAGCTGTTTTTT | CASSVSGPTRSGELFF
TRBJ1-5 | TRBV12-3/TRBV12-4 | NA | TRBD1 | TGTGCCAGCAGTTTTGACAGGGGCGACGATAGCAATCAGCCCCAGCATTTT | CASSFDRGDDSNQPQHF
TRBJ2-1 | TRBV4-3 | many | NA | TGCGCCAGCAGCCAAGATGGAGGCACCTACAATGAGCAGTTCTTC | CASSQDGGTYNEQFF
TRBJ2-2 | TRBV5-1 | many | NA | TGCGCCAGCAGCCGGGACTCTAACACCGGGGAGCTGTTTTTT | CASSRDSNTGELFF
TRBJ2-7 | TRBV7-2 | NA | TRBD2 | TGTGCCAGCGGAGCGGGATACTACGAGCAGTACTTC | CASGAGYYEQYF
TRBJ2-7 | TRBV27 | few | NA | TGTGCCAGCAGTTCCCTGGGACTCCAGGGCGAGCAGTACTTC | CASSSLGLQGEQYF
TRBJ2-6 | TRBV10-3 | many | NA | TGTGCCATGGGCGACGGGATGAGCTCTGGGGCCAACGTCCTGACTTTC | CAMGDGMSSGANVLTF
TRBJ2-1 | TRBV27 | NA | TRBD2 | TGTGCCAGCAGTTTTAGGGCCCCGGGACTAGCGATTTCTGAGCAGTTCTTC | CASSFRAPGLAISEQFF
TRBJ2-2 | TRBV4-3 | few | TRBD2 | TGCGCCAGCAGCCGACTAGCGGGAGACACCGGGGAGCTGTTTTTT | CASSRLAGDTGELFF
TRBJ2-2 | TRBV5-6 | NA | TRBD1 | TGTGCCAGCAGCTTGGTAAAGGGGGCTAACACCGGGGAGCTGTTTTTT | CASSLVKGANTGELFF
TRBJ2-4 | TRBV28 | few | NA | TGTGCCAGCAGTTTCAATAAGGGCATTCAGTACTTC | CASSFNKGIQYF
TRBJ1-5 | TRBV6-2/TRBV6-3 | NA | NA | TGTGCCAGCAGTTCGCGGACCGACAATCAAAAAAATCAGCCCCAGCATTTT | CASSSRTDNQKNQPQHF
TRBJ1-6 | TRBV30 | NA | NA | TGTGCCTGGAGACTCTTAAACGGCAATTCACCCCTCCACTTT | CAWRLLNGNSPLHF
TRBJ2-7 | TRBV6-2/TRBV6-3 | few | TRBD1 | TGTGCCAGCAGTCAGCCGGGACAGGGGACCACCTCCTACGAGCAGTACTTC | CASSQPGQGTTSYEQYF
TRBJ2-2 | TRBV5-1 | NA | TRBD1 | TGCGCCAGCAGCCCTTGGACAGGATCAGACACCGGGGAGCTGTTTTTT | CASSPWTGSDTGELFF
TRBJ1-5 | TRBV20-1 | many | NA | TGCAGTGCTAGGCAGGCAGGGACTAATCAGCCCCAGCATTTT | CSARQAGTNQPQHF
TRBJ1-1 | TRBV24-1 | NA | TRBD1 | TGTGCCACCAGTGACCCTCGGACAGGGGGGACTGAAGCTTTCTTT | CATSDPRTGGTEAFF
TRBJ2-7 | TRBV20-1 | NA | TRBD2 | TGCAGTGCTGCTACTAGCGCCCTCTACGAGCAGTACTTC | CSAATSALYEQYF
TRBJ2-5 | TRBV7-9 | few | TRBD2 | TGTGCCAGCAGCTTATCCGGGACTACACAAGAGACCCAGTACTTC | CASSLSGTTQETQYF
TRBJ2-3 | TRBV2 | NA | TRBD1 | TGTGCCAGCAGCGTCGGCGGGGACAGGATAATGAATACGCAGTATTTT | CASSVGGDRIMNTQYF
TRBJ2-5 | TRBV24-1 | many | NA | TGTGCCACCAGTGATTTGGGGGAGACCCAGTACTTC | CATSDLGETQYF
TRBJ1-2 | TRBV10-3 | once | NA | TGTGCCATCAGTGAAGGGGGTAACTATGGCTACACCTTC | CAISEGGNYGYTF
TRBJ2-1 | TRBV25-1 | NA | TRBD2 | TGTGCCAGCAGTGAAAGGGACTACCTGTACAATGAGCAGTTCTTC | CASSERDYLYNEQFF
TRBJ2-6 | TRBV12-3/TRBV12-4 | few | NA | TGTGCCAGCAACAGGGCCTCTGGGGCCAACGTCCTGACTTTC | CASNRASGANVLTF
TRBJ1-1 | TRBV5-1 | many | NA | TGCGCCAGCAGCTTGAACATGGGAAGAGGCACTGAAGCTTTCTTT | CASSLNMGRGTEAFF
TRBJ2-7 | TRBV24-1 | many | NA | TGTGCCACCAGTGAGTCTCCCCCGGGACACCGTGACCTGGAGCAGTACTTC | CATSESPPGHRDLEQYF
TRBJ2-1 | TRBV19 | few | NA | TGTGCCAGTAGCACCCAGGCTAGCGCTAAGGAGCAGTTCTTC | CASSTQASAKEQFF
TRBJ1-5 | TRBV20-1 | few | NA | TGCAGTGGGATGCCGGGGACGGGCGGCCAGCCCCAGCATTTT | CSGMPGTGGQPQHF
TRBJ2-5 | TRBV12-3/TRBV12-4 | few | TRBD2 | TGTGCCAGCAGTTTAAGGGCTAGCGGGGAGACCCAGTACTTC | CASSLRASGETQYF
TRBJ2-6 | TRBV7-2 | few | NA | TGTGCCAGCAGCTTGGGACCTACCGGGGCCAACGTCCTGACTTTC | CASSLGPTGANVLTF
TRBJ2-3 | TRBV30 | few | TRBD1 | TGTGCCTGGACCCCAGGGGGTGGCACAGATACGCAGTATTTT | CAWTPGGGTDTQYF
TRBJ2-1 | TRBV14 | few | NA | TGTGCCAGCAGCCAAGTTCGGGGGAATGAGCAGTTCTTC | CASSQVRGNEQFF
TRBJ1-5 | TRBV11-3 | few | TRBD1 | TGTGCCAGCAGCTTCAGGGGGCAACAGCCCCAGCATTTT | CASSFRGQQPQHF
TRBJ1-5 | TRBV20-1 | NA | NA | TGCAGTGCTAGAGATAGGGGGGGGGTGAGGGGCAATCAGCCCCAGCATTTT | CSARDRGGVRGNQPQHF